Below, 10 T cell receptor beta chains from the same sample are listed, as sequenced in a study of T cell clones after liver transplantation. Sequenced by immunoSEQ multiplex PCR; TCRdb stores in-frame clones only, minus some. The repertoire consists of 20,000 to 25,000 clones, with around two thirds occurring once and the leading ten covering around 3%. Sequences were derived from CD4+ T cells from blood, sampled before liver transplant. Receptors were obtained from a human donor who received a liver transplant.

The rearrangement uses TRBV28 and TRBJ2-7; 7 nucleotides match TRBD1. The CDR3 spans 13 residues. Germline V lookup: CDR1 MDHEN, CDR2 SYDVKM. The trim removed 6 bases at V and 3 bases at J, leaving 5 bases unmatched. The CDR3 spells CASRGQPNYEQYF. CDR3 nucleotide sequence: TGTGCCAGCAGGGGACAGCCCAACTACGAGCAGTACTTC.

The V and J genes are TRBV28 and TRBJ1-5; 8 positions match TRBD1. V shed 6 bases and J 3 bases; nucleotides not matched to a gene: 7. Germline V lookup: CDR1 MDHEN, CDR2 SYDVKM. The CDR3 runs 15 residues. The DNA of the CDR3 is TGTGCCAGCAGCCGAGACAGGGGCCCCAATCAGCCCCAGCATTTT. Translating it yields CASSRDRGPNQPQHF.

This clone was seen only a few times. The V call is TRBV11-2, the J call TRBJ1-3; 9 bases agree with TRBD1. The CDR3 is made up of 16 amino acids. J was trimmed by 0 bases and V by 3 bases; bases with no gene match: 3. The germline V gene has CDR1 SGHAT and CDR2 FQNNGV. As DNA, the CDR3 is TGTGCCAGCAGCTTGGAACAGGGGGCCTCTGGAAACACCATATATTTT. It encodes CASSLEQGASGNTIYF.

The chain has TRBV10-2 and TRBJ2-7; D remains unclear. V lost 3 bases and J lost 2, with 5 bases in between. The CDR3 has 12 residues. The germline CDR1 and CDR2 sequences are WSHSY and SAAADI. CDR3 in amino acids: CASSERAYEQYV. CDR3 DNA: TGCGCCAGCAGTGAAAGAGCCTACGAGCAGTACGTC.

The gene calls are TRBV7-6 and TRBJ2-3; 7 bases map to TRBD1. The germline CDR1 and CDR2 sequences are SGHVS and FNYEAQ. The length of the CDR3 is 15 residues. V dropped 6 bases and J dropped 1; count of bases not matched to a gene: 7. As DNA, the CDR3 is TGTGCCAGCAGTTTGAATCAGGGGGGCACAGATACGCAGTATTTT. This encodes CASSLNQGGTDTQYF.

CDR3 nucleotides: TGTGCCAGCACCCCCGGGGGGAGACTCAATGAGCAGTTCTTC. Its protein product is CASTPGGRLNEQFF. The chain has TRBV7-9 and TRBJ2-1; the match to TRBD2 covers 7 bases. With V trimmed by 7 bases and J by 6 bases, 9 bases remained unmatched. Germline assignment: CDR1 SEHNR and CDR2 FQNEAQ (reference sequence). The CDR3 runs to 14 residues.

This rearrangement joins TRBV5-1 to TRBJ2-2, with TRBD1 as a possible D gene (6 bases). This CDR3 is built from 17 residues. Germline V gene data show CDR1 as SGHRS and CDR2 as YFSETQ. The germline V and J ends were trimmed by 3 bases and 1 base, with 16 bases remaining between them. CDR3 nucleotides: TGCGCCAGCAGCTCCGGGACGACAGGCCGGAACACCGGGGAGCTGTTTTTT. It is translated as CASSSGTTGRNTGELFF.

This clone was picked up a small number of times. The chain links TRBV4-2 to TRBJ1-3, with 7 bases lining up with TRBD1. V shed 5 bases and J 2 bases; nucleotides not matched to a gene: 6. Germline loops: CDR1 LGHNA, CDR2 YNFKEQ. The CDR3 totals 15 residues. The CDR3 DNA follows: TGTGCCAGCAGCTTGGGGCAGGGGGCTGGAAACACCATATATTTT. Amino acids: CASSLGQGAGNTIYF.

This chain joins TRBV19 and TRBJ2-1, with D perhaps being TRBD1 or TRBD2 (6 bases each). V gave up 3 bases and J gave up 5 bases, with 11 bases separating them. CDR1 is LNHDA, CDR2 SQIVND, per germline (reference sequence). There are 14 residues in the CDR3. The DNA of the CDR3 is TGTGCCAGTAGTATGGGGGGCTACGACAATGAGCAGTTCTTC. Its translation is CASSMGGYDNEQFF.

The rearrangement joins TRBV30 to TRBJ1-1; D perhaps matches TRBD1 (6 bases). Between the trimmed V and J ends, which lost 0 bases and 6 bases, there was a span of 8 bases. The CDR3 sequence is 12 residues long. The germline gives CDR1 GTSNPN, CDR2 SVGIG (reference sequence). The CDR3, as DNA: TGTGCCTGGAGTGTAAAGGGGGCTGAAGCTTTCTTT. Amino acids: CAWSVKGAEAFF.